These T cell receptor beta chains were read from a single sample in a study of blood T cell repertoires in COVID-19. Some clones are missing from TCRdb's copy, which holds only in-frame ones; the method was immunoSEQ multiplex PCR. Of some 460,000 clones in the sample, 70% to 90% were seen once. The sample comprised PBMCs or T cells enriched from blood (not recorded which). These receptors were taken from a woman between 18 and 29 years old with acute COVID-19. The CDR3 runs from the conserved cysteine through the conserved F or W. D genes are given only for firm matches. Only part of the rows carry a size: once, few, many, or a class if the clone is expanded.

clone size: .; V gene: TRBV5-4; D gene: .; J gene: TRBJ2-7; CDR3 DNA: TGTGCCAGCAGAAGGGCGGGATCCTACGAGCAGTACTTC; CDR3 protein: CASRRAGSYEQYF
clone size: .; V gene: TRBV7-8; D gene: TRBD2; J gene: TRBJ2-2; CDR3 DNA: TGTGCCAGCAGCTTAAGACCTAGCGGAGAGACGAACACCGGGGAGCTGTTTTTT; CDR3 protein: CASSLRPSGETNTGELFF
clone size: few; V gene: TRBV24-1; D gene: TRBD1; J gene: TRBJ2-7; CDR3 DNA: TGTGCCACCAGTGACTCGGGACAGGGAACCTACGAGCAGTACTTC; CDR3 protein: CATSDSGQGTYEQYF
clone size: .; V gene: TRBV13; D gene: TRBD2; J gene: TRBJ2-2; CDR3 DNA: TGTGCCAGCAGCTTAATAGGATTAGCGGGAGGCGGCACCGGGGAGCTGTTTTTT; CDR3 protein: CASSLIGLAGGGTGELFF
clone size: .; V gene: TRBV11-2; D gene: TRBD1; J gene: TRBJ2-7; CDR3 DNA: TGTGCCAGCAGCTCCGGGACAGGGACCTACGAGCAGTACTTC; CDR3 protein: CASSSGTGTYEQYF
clone size: .; V gene: TRBV30; D gene: .; J gene: TRBJ2-3; CDR3 DNA: TGTGCCTGGAGTGTACAGTATACGCAGTATTTT; CDR3 protein: CAWSVQYTQYF
clone size: .; V gene: TRBV7-9; D gene: .; J gene: TRBJ2-1; CDR3 DNA: TGTGCCAGCAGCTTAGGACCGGGCTACAATGAGCAGTTCTTC; CDR3 protein: CASSLGPGYNEQFF
clone size: .; V gene: TRBV29-1; D gene: TRBD2; J gene: TRBJ2-5; CDR3 DNA: TGCAGCTTCTCTAGCGGGAGACCAGAGACCCAGTACTTC; CDR3 protein: CSFSSGRPETQYF
clone size: .; V gene: TRBV18; D gene: TRBD2; J gene: TRBJ2-1; CDR3 DNA: TGTGCCAGCTCACCAAGAGTGGCGGCCCTAGCGGGGGGCACCAATGAGCAGTTCTTC; CDR3 protein: CASSPRVAALAGGTNEQFF
clone size: .; V gene: TRBV4-1; D gene: TRBD1; J gene: TRBJ1-3; CDR3 DNA: TGCGCCAGCAGCCCCCGGGACAGGCAACCGAACACCATATATTTT; CDR3 protein: CASSPRDRQPNTIYF
clone size: .; V gene: TRBV21-1; D gene: .; J gene: TRBJ2-1; CDR3 DNA: TGTGCCAGCAGCGTAGGACTAGCGGGACCGCCCGGGCAGTTCTTC; CDR3 protein: CASSVGLAGPPGQFF
clone size: .; V gene: TRBV29-1; D gene: .; J gene: TRBJ1-5; CDR3 DNA: TGCAGCGTGGCCCAGGGTGGGAATCAGCCCCAGCATTTT; CDR3 protein: CSVAQGGNQPQHF
clone size: once; V gene: TRBV29-1; D gene: TRBD1; J gene: TRBJ1-4; CDR3 DNA: TGCAGCGTGACAGGGGGCCCGGGGGAAAAACTGTTTTTT; CDR3 protein: CSVTGGPGEKLFF
clone size: .; V gene: TRBV28; D gene: .; J gene: TRBJ1-3; CDR3 DNA: TGTGCCAGCAGCAGCGGGACACTAGGAAACACCATATATTTT; CDR3 protein: CASSSGTLGNTIYF
clone size: few; V gene: TRBV29-1; D gene: .; J gene: TRBJ1-3; CDR3 DNA: TGCAGCGCACGACAAGAAGGAAACACCATATATTTT; CDR3 protein: CSARQEGNTIYF
clone size: .; V gene: TRBV7-2; D gene: TRBD1; J gene: TRBJ1-2; CDR3 DNA: TGTGCCAGCAGCTCCAGACAGGGTGGTGGCTACACCTTC; CDR3 protein: CASSSRQGGGYTF
clone size: .; V gene: TRBV24-1; D gene: .; J gene: TRBJ2-3; CDR3 DNA: TGTGCCACCAGTGATCCCGTAGACACAGATACGCAGTATTTT; CDR3 protein: CATSDPVDTDTQYF
clone size: .; V gene: TRBV5-5; D gene: TRBD1; J gene: TRBJ2-1; CDR3 DNA: TGTGCCAGCAGCTCGGGACAGTTTTACAATGAGCAGTTCTTC; CDR3 protein: CASSSGQFYNEQFF
clone size: .; V gene: TRBV4-3; D gene: .; J gene: TRBJ1-4; CDR3 DNA: TGCGCCAGCAGCCGAGGACAGAGTGCAACTAATGAAAAACTGTTTTTT; CDR3 protein: CASSRGQSATNEKLFF
clone size: .; V gene: TRBV2; D gene: .; J gene: TRBJ1-1; CDR3 DNA: TGTGCCAGCAGCGAACAGCGAAACACTGAAGCTTTCTTT; CDR3 protein: CASSEQRNTEAFF
clone size: few; V gene: TRBV4-2; D gene: .; J gene: TRBJ1-5; CDR3 DNA: TGTGCCAGCAGCCAAGAAACAGGGTACAATCAGCCCCAGCATTTT; CDR3 protein: CASSQETGYNQPQHF
clone size: .; V gene: TRBV7-9; D gene: .; J gene: TRBJ2-2; CDR3 DNA: TGTGCCAGCAGCTTAGGAATGACGGGAATAGGCACCGGGGAGCTGTTTTTT; CDR3 protein: CASSLGMTGIGTGELFF
clone size: .; V gene: TRBV7-2; D gene: .; J gene: TRBJ1-5; CDR3 DNA: TGTGCCAGCAGCTTAGCATTGGTCAGGTGGAGCAATCAGCCCCAGCATTTT; CDR3 protein: CASSLALVRWSNQPQHF
clone size: .; V gene: TRBV5-1; D gene: TRBD1; J gene: TRBJ1-4; CDR3 DNA: TGCGCCAGCAGCTTGGCCGGGATAAAGGGGGCTAGGGTGGCTAATGAAAAACTGTTTTTT; CDR3 protein: CASSLAGIKGARVANEKLFF
clone size: .; V gene: TRBV4-1; D gene: .; J gene: TRBJ1-4; CDR3 DNA: TGCGCCAGCAGCCAAAGGGGGGGACTGAATAATGAAAAACTGTTTTTT; CDR3 protein: CASSQRGGLNNEKLFF
clone size: .; V gene: TRBV4-3; D gene: .; J gene: TRBJ1-4; CDR3 DNA: TGCGCCAGCAGCCAAAATGGGGGGGGAGTAGGAGAAAAACTGTTTTTT; CDR3 protein: CASSQNGGGVGEKLFF
clone size: .; V gene: TRBV5-4; D gene: .; J gene: TRBJ2-5; CDR3 DNA: TGTGCCAGCAGCCCACGAGGAGAGACCCAGTACTTC; CDR3 protein: CASSPRGETQYF
clone size: .; V gene: TRBV19; D gene: .; J gene: TRBJ2-1; CDR3 DNA: TGTGCCAGTAGTATAATTGATGGCACCCACAATGAGCAGTTCTTC; CDR3 protein: CASSIIDGTHNEQFF
clone size: once; V gene: TRBV7-3; D gene: .; J gene: TRBJ2-2; CDR3 DNA: TGTGCCAGCAGCTTATCAGGTTCGAACACCGGGGAGCTGTTTTTT; CDR3 protein: CASSLSGSNTGELFF
clone size: .; V gene: TRBV19; D gene: .; J gene: TRBJ1-1; CDR3 DNA: TGTGCCAGTACGAGGCCGAACACTGAAGCTTTCTTT; CDR3 protein: CASTRPNTEAFF
clone size: .; V gene: TRBV27; D gene: .; J gene: TRBJ1-5; CDR3 DNA: TGTGCCAGCAGTTTAAATCCAGATCCGTATCAGCCCCAGCATTTT; CDR3 protein: CASSLNPDPYQPQHF
clone size: few; V gene: TRBV18; D gene: .; J gene: TRBJ2-7; CDR3 DNA: TGTGCCAGCTCACCTGGCAGGGAAGATACTACGAGACAGTACTTC; CDR3 protein: CASSPGREDTTRQYF
clone size: .; V gene: TRBV9; D gene: TRBD2; J gene: TRBJ2-3; CDR3 DNA: TGTGCCAGCAGCGTAGCGGGAGGTGAAGCAGATACGCAGTATTTT; CDR3 protein: CASSVAGGEADTQYF
clone size: .; V gene: TRBV9; D gene: TRBD1; J gene: TRBJ2-7; CDR3 DNA: TGTGCCAGCAGCACCGGACAGGGGGCGTCGCGGGAGCAGTACTTC; CDR3 protein: CASSTGQGASREQYF
clone size: few; V gene: TRBV10-3; D gene: TRBD1; J gene: TRBJ1-2; CDR3 DNA: TGTGCCATCAGCGTAAAACAGGGACAGGGCGATGGCTACACCTTC; CDR3 protein: CAISVKQGQGDGYTF
clone size: .; V gene: TRBV28; D gene: TRBD2; J gene: TRBJ2-1; CDR3 DNA: TGTGCCAGCACAACACCTAGGGCGGGAGGGTCTTACTATGAGCAGTTCTTC; CDR3 protein: CASTTPRAGGSYYEQFF
clone size: .; V gene: TRBV12-3/TRBV12-4; D gene: TRBD1; J gene: TRBJ1-5; CDR3 DNA: TGTGCCAGCAGTTACGACAGGGATCAGCCCCAGCATTTT; CDR3 protein: CASSYDRDQPQHF
clone size: .; V gene: TRBV24-1; D gene: TRBD2; J gene: TRBJ2-3; CDR3 DNA: TGTGCCACCAGTCCTGCAGGTTTGGGGGAGGGCTTCGATAGCACAGATACGCAGTATTTT; CDR3 protein: CATSPAGLGEGFDSTDTQYF
clone size: .; V gene: TRBV2; D gene: TRBD2; J gene: TRBJ2-4; CDR3 DNA: TGTGCCAGCAGTGCCTCCGCTAGCGGGGGGAACATTCAGTACTTC; CDR3 protein: CASSASASGGNIQYF
clone size: few; V gene: TRBV7-9; D gene: .; J gene: TRBJ1-2; CDR3 DNA: TGTGCCAGCAGCTTGCAGGGTTGGAGCGGCTACACCTTC; CDR3 protein: CASSLQGWSGYTF
clone size: .; V gene: TRBV20-1; D gene: TRBD2; J gene: TRBJ2-3; CDR3 DNA: TGCAGTGCTAGTGGTCGGACTAGCGGCACAGATACGCAGTATTTT; CDR3 protein: CSASGRTSGTDTQYF
clone size: .; V gene: TRBV30; D gene: TRBD2; J gene: TRBJ2-2; CDR3 DNA: TGTGCCTGCCCTACGGGACTAGCGGGAATTCGTGGGACCGGGGAGCTGTTTTTT; CDR3 protein: CACPTGLAGIRGTGELFF
clone size: .; V gene: TRBV19; D gene: .; J gene: TRBJ1-5; CDR3 DNA: TGTGCCAGTAGTCAGGGATTTCCCCAGCCCCAGCATTTT; CDR3 protein: CASSQGFPQPQHF
clone size: .; V gene: TRBV5-1; D gene: TRBD1; J gene: TRBJ2-7; CDR3 DNA: TGCGCCAGCAGCCCCGGACAGGTTGACGAGCAGTACTTC; CDR3 protein: CASSPGQVDEQYF
clone size: .; V gene: TRBV27; D gene: TRBD2; J gene: TRBJ2-2; CDR3 DNA: TGTGCCAGCAGTTTACGACTAGCGGTGAACACCGGGGAGCTGTTTTTT; CDR3 protein: CASSLRLAVNTGELFF
clone size: .; V gene: TRBV19; D gene: .; J gene: TRBJ2-5; CDR3 DNA: TGTGCCAGTAGTGAGGGACATAGGGAGACCCAGTACTTC; CDR3 protein: CASSEGHRETQYF
clone size: .; V gene: TRBV9; D gene: .; J gene: TRBJ2-2; CDR3 DNA: TGTGCCAGCAGCGTAGTTGGAGGCTTGAACACCGGGGAGCTGTTTTTT; CDR3 protein: CASSVVGGLNTGELFF
clone size: .; V gene: TRBV9; D gene: .; J gene: TRBJ1-6; CDR3 DNA: TGTGCCAGCAGCCCAATGGGCGGGGGAGATTTTTCACCCCTCCACTTT; CDR3 protein: CASSPMGGGDFSPLHF
clone size: .; V gene: TRBV18; D gene: TRBD1; J gene: TRBJ1-5; CDR3 DNA: TGTGCCAGCTCACTATCCACGCAGGGGGAAATTCACAATCAGCCCCAGCATTTT; CDR3 protein: CASSLSTQGEIHNQPQHF
clone size: .; V gene: TRBV11-3; D gene: TRBD2; J gene: TRBJ2-1; CDR3 DNA: TGTGCCAGCAGCGAAGGACTAGCGGGGGGCAATGAGCAGTTCTTC; CDR3 protein: CASSEGLAGGNEQFF
clone size: .; V gene: TRBV2; D gene: .; J gene: TRBJ1-4; CDR3 DNA: TGTGCCAGCAAGCGGGCAACTAATGAAAAACTGTTTTTT; CDR3 protein: CASKRATNEKLFF